These 3 T cell receptor beta chains originate from one sample sequenced in a study of blood T cell repertoires in COVID-19. This table comes from immunoSEQ multiplex PCR, and its TCRdb copy is limited to in-frame clones, with some not included. Found here are approximately 210,000 clones, 80% to 85% of them singletons; the top ten hold around 21%. Sequencing was carried out using peripheral blood. These receptors were collected from a human donor in a cohort sampled during active COVID-19.

The rearrangement uses TRBV29-1 and TRBJ2-5, with D possibly being TRBD2 (7 bases). CDR1 SQVTM and CDR2 ANQGSEA come from the germline V gene. The V end lost 4 bases, the J end lost 2 bases, and 11 bases lay between the germline ends. The CDR3 sequence is 13 residues long. The CDR3 protein is CSVAGEGQETQYF. CDR3 DNA sequence: TGCAGCGTTGCAGGGGAGGGACAAGAGACCCAGTACTTC.

The genes are TRBV6-5 and TRBJ2-7; D gene ambiguous. The V end was cut by 5 bases, the J end by 0 bases, with 11 bases between. Germline loops: CDR1 MNHEY, CDR2 SVGAGI. The CDR3 loop spans 14 amino acids. This CDR3 is CASSRTYSSYEQYV. In DNA, the CDR3 is TGTGCCAGCAGTAGAACTTATAGCTCCTACGAGCAGTACGTC.

The rearrangement joins TRBV5-1 to TRBJ2-3; D remains unclear. Trimming pared 3 bases from V and 3 bases from J, leaving 8 bases between. CDR1 and CDR2 (germline): SGHRS, YFSETQ. CDR3 length: 13 amino acids. The CDR3 region is CASSSPETDTQYF. The DNA of the CDR3 is TGCGCCAGCAGCTCCCCAGAAACAGATACGCAGTATTTT.